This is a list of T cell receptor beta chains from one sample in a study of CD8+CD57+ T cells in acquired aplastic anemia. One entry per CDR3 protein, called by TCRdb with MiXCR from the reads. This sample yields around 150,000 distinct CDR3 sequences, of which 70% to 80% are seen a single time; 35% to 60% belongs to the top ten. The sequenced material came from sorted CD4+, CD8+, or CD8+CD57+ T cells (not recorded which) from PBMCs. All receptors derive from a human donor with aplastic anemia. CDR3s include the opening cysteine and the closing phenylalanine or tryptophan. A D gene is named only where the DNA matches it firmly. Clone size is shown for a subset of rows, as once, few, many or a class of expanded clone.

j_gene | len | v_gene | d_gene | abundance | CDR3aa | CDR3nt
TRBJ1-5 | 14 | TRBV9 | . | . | CASSPWSEGQPQHF | TGTGCCAGCAGCCCCTGGAGCGAGGGTCAGCCCCAGCATTTT
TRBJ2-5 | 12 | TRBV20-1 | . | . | CSARDIRETQYF | TGCAGTGCTAGAGATATCCGGGAGACCCAGTACTTC
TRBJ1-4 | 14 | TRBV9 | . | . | CASSVGGRNEKLFF | TGTGCCAGCAGCGTAGGAGGACGGAATGAAAAACTGTTTTTT
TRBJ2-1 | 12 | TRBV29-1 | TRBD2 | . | CSVEGGGNEQFF | TGCAGCGTTGAAGGGGGAGGGAATGAGCAGTTCTTC
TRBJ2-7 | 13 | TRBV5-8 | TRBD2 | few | CASSGGFSYEQYF | TGTGCCTCCAGCGGGGGGTTCTCCTACGAGCAGTACTTC
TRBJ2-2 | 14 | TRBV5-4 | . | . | CASSSHTNTGELFF | TGTGCCAGCAGCTCACACACGAACACCGGGGAGCTGTTTTTT
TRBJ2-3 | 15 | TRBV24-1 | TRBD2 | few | CATSDLAGGPDTQYF | TGTGCCACCAGTGATTTAGCGGGGGGACCAGATACGCAGTATTTT
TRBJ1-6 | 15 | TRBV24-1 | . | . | CATSDGTRDNSPLHF | TGTGCCACCAGTGACGGTACACGCGATAATTCACCCCTCCACTTT
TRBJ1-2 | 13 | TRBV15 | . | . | CATSRDTVGGYTF | TGTGCCACCAGCAGAGATACGGTTGGGGGCTACACCTTC
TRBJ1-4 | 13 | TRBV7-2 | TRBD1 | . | CASSGDRGTLMFF | TGTGCCAGCAGCGGTGACAGGGGTACTTTGATGTTTTTT
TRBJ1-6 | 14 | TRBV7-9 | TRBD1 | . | CASSLDSGGSPLHF | TGTGCCAGCAGCTTAGATTCAGGGGGTTCACCCCTCCACTTT